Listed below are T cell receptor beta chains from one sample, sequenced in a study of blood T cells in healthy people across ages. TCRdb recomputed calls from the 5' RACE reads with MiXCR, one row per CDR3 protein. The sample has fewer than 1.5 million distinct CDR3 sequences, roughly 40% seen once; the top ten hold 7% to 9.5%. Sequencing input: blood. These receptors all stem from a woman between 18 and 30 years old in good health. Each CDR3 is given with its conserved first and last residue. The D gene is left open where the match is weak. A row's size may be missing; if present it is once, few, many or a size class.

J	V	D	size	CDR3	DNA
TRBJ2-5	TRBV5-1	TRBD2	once	CASSPRRTSLDEQYF	TGCGCCAGCAGCCCGCGCAGGACTAGTCTGGATGAGCAGTACTTC
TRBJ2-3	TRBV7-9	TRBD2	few	CASTSLQREIDTQYF	TGTGCCAGCACCTCTTTACAGCGGGAGATTGATACGCAGTATTTT
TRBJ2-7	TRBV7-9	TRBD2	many	CASSLGLAGGEQYF	TGTGCCAGCAGCTTAGGACTAGCGGGAGGAGAGCAGTACTTC
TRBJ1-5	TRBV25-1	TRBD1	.	CASSEAGGHQPQHF	TGTGCCAGCAGTGAAGCAGGGGGCCATCAGCCCCAGCATTTT
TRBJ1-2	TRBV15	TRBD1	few	CATSKGQGEANYGYTF	TGTGCCACCAGCAAGGGACAGGGGGAAGCTAACTATGGCTACACCTTC
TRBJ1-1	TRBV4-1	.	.	CASSQEAGNTEAFF	TGCGCCAGCAGCCAAGAAGCTGGGAACACTGAAGCTTTCTTT
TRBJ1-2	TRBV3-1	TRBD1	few	CASSARGQGADYGYTF	TGTGCCAGCAGTGCGCGCGGACAGGGGGCGGACTATGGCTACACCTTC
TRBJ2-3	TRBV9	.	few	CASSVASALDTQYF	TGTGCCAGCAGCGTAGCTTCCGCTCTGGATACGCAGTATTTT
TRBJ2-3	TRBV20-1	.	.	CSALSAGHNTDTQYF	TGCAGTGCCCTCTCCGCGGGGCACAACACAGATACGCAGTATTTT
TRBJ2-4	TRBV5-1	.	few	CASSLVEGRWNIQYF	TGCGCCAGCAGCTTGGTAGAAGGGCGGTGGAACATTCAGTACTTC
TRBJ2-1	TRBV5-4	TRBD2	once	CASSPRTSGSGYNEQFF	TGTGCCAGCAGCCCTCGGACTAGCGGGAGCGGATACAATGAGCAGTTCTTC
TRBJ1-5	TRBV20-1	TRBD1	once	CSARWGTGRNQPQHF	TGCAGTGCTAGATGGGGGACAGGGAGGAATCAGCCCCAGCATTTT
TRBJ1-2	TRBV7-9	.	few	CASSFGGSTYTF	TGTGCCAGCAGCTTCGGGGGGTCCACCTACACCTTC
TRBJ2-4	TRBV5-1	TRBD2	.	CASSLGTSGGAKNIQYF	TGCGCCAGCAGCTTGGGGACTAGCGGGGGGGCCAAAAACATTCAGTACTTC
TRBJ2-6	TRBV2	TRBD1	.	CASTGTGGSGANVLTF	TGTGCCAGTACAGGGACAGGGGGATCCGGGGCCAACGTCCTGACTTTC
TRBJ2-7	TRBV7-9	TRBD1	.	CASSSGQFSYEQYF	TGTGCCAGCAGCTCGGGACAGTTCTCCTACGAGCAGTACTTC
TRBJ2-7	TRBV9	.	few	CASSVGVAGPNYEQYF	TGTGCCAGCAGCGTAGGGGTGGCAGGGCCAAACTACGAGCAGTACTTC
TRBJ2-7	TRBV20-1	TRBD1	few	CSAETGVPPYEQYF	TGCAGTGCTGAAACAGGGGTGCCCCCCTACGAGCAGTACTTC
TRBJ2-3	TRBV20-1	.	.	CSARGPSTDTQYF	TGCAGTGCTAGAGGGCCCAGCACAGATACGCAGTATTTT
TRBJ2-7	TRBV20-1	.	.	CSARDSGSSYNEQYF	TGCAGTGCTAGAGATTCGGGGAGCTCCTACAATGAGCAGTACTTC
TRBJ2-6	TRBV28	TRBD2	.	CASSLSGGPSGANVLTF	TGTGCCAGCAGTTTAAGCGGGGGCCCGTCTGGGGCCAACGTCCTGACTTTC
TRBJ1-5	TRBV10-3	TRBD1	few	CAISGQGDQPQHF	TGTGCCATCAGCGGACAGGGGGACCAGCCCCAGCATTTT
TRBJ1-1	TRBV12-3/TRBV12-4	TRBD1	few	CASRSWTGDTEAFF	TGTGCCAGCAGGTCCTGGACAGGGGATACTGAAGCTTTCTTT
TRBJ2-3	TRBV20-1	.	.	CSAAATDPQYF	TGCAGTGCTGCAGCCACAGATCCGCAGTATTTT
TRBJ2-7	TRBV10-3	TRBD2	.	CAISEGDSGASYEQYF	TGTGCCATCAGTGAAGGTGATAGCGGGGCGTCCTACGAGCAGTACTTC
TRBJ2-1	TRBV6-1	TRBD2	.	CASSQPEMASGPYNEQFF	TGTGCCAGCAGTCAACCCGAGATGGCTAGCGGGCCCTACAATGAGCAGTTCTTC
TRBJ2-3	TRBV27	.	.	CASSFLVPDTQYF	TGTGCCAGCAGTTTCTTAGTCCCAGATACGCAGTATTTT
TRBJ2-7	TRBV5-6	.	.	CAGSLGLYEQYF	TGTGCCGGCAGCTTGGGTTTGTACGAGCAGTACTTC
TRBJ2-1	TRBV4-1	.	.	CASSPWDGVASAYNEQFF	TGCGCCAGCAGCCCGTGGGACGGGGTAGCGAGCGCCTACAATGAGCAGTTCTTC
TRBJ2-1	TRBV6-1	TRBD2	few	CASRLRLAGGLGNEQFF	TGTGCCAGCAGACTTAGACTAGCGGGAGGATTGGGCAATGAGCAGTTCTTC
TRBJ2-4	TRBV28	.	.	CASTYPGSIGIQYF	TGTGCCAGCACCTACCCGGGCTCCATTGGCATTCAGTACTTC
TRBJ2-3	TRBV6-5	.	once	CASSYGFLAQGTDTQYF	TGTGCCAGCAGTTATGGTTTTTTGGCACAGGGCACAGATACGCAGTATTTT
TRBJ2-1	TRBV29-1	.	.	CSVEDTRGPSYNEQFF	TGCAGCGTTGAAGATACCAGGGGTCCCTCCTACAATGAGCAGTTCTTC
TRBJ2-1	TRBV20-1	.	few	CSASGTGSEQFF	TGCAGTGCTAGCGGTACAGGGAGTGAGCAGTTCTTC
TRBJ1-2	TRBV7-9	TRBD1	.	CASSLAARGDYGYTF	TGTGCCAGCAGCTTAGCTGCCAGGGGGGACTATGGCTACACCTTC
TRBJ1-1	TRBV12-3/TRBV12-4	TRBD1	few	CASSFNRGAFF	TGTGCCAGCAGTTTCAACAGGGGAGCTTTCTTT
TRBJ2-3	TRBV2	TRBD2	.	CASRGSPPASAGVSTDTQYF	TGTGCCAGCAGAGGGTCCCCACCAGCATCAGCGGGGGTTAGCACAGATACGCAGTATTTT
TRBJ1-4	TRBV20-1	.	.	CSARDAETVNEKLFF	TGCAGTGCTAGAGACGCGGAGACAGTTAATGAAAAACTGTTTTTT
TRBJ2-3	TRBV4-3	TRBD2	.	CASSHIAGTSGTDTQYF	TGCGCCAGCAGCCATATTGCCGGGACTAGCGGCACAGATACGCAGTATTTT
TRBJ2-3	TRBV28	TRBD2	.	CASSFGSLAGLTDTQYF	TGTGCCAGCAGTTTCGGTTCCCTAGCGGGGCTCACAGATACGCAGTATTTT
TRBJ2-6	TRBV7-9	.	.	CASSLRDGSSGANVLTF	TGTGCCAGCAGCTTGAGGGACGGAAGCTCTGGGGCCAACGTCCTGACTTTC
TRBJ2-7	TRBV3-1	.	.	CASSPSGRRGYEQYF	TGTGCCAGCAGCCCCTCAGGGCGCCGGGGCTACGAGCAGTACTTC
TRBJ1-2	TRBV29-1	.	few	CSVPWGDGYTF	TGCAGCGTTCCATGGGGAGATGGCTACACCTTC